These T cell receptor beta chains were read from a single sample in a study of T cell repertoires in cytomegalovirus infection. TCRdb ran MiXCR on the reads and lists one entry per CDR3 protein. The sample carries about 830,000 distinct CDR3 sequences, over 25% recorded once. These receptors' targets are unknown. The sequenced sample was cultured CD8+ T cells from PBMCs, obtained from culture after CMV antigen stimulation. These receptors came from a human donor in good health (CMV status not recorded). Some clones in this sample may be carry-over from other donors' samples. Each CDR3 is given with its conserved first and last residue. D genes are given only for firm matches. Clone size appears in some rows only: once, few, many, or a class for an expanded clone.

cdr3_nt cdr3_aa clone_size j_call cdr3_length v_call d_call
TGTGCCAGCAGCTTAGGAGTGTGGAGGGAAGAGACCCAGTACTTC CASSLGVWREETQYF few TRBJ2-5 15 TRBV7-6 NA
TGTGCCAGTAGACCGGGGAGGTTCAATCAGCCCCAGCATTTT CASRPGRFNQPQHF NA TRBJ1-5 14 TRBV19 NA
TGCGCCAGCAGCCAAGAGGGGGACGAAGCTTTCTTT CASSQEGDEAFF NA TRBJ1-1 12 TRBV4-1 NA
TGTGCCAGCAGTGACCCCTACAGGGGTGGCTACAATGAGCAGTTCTTC CASSDPYRGGYNEQFF NA TRBJ2-1 16 TRBV2 TRBD1
TGTGCCAGCAGTTTATTAGGACAGGGGGCTGAGCAGTTCTTC CASSLLGQGAEQFF many TRBJ2-1 14 TRBV27 TRBD1
TGTGCCAGTAGTATATCGCGGCGCTCCCGGGAAGGAGGCTACACCTTC CASSISRRSREGGYTF NA TRBJ1-2 16 TRBV19 NA
TGTGCCAGCAAGGACACCGATAGCAATCAGCCCCAGCATTTT CASKDTDSNQPQHF NA TRBJ1-5 14 TRBV6-2/TRBV6-3 NA
TGTGCCAGCAGTCTCCGACGGAAGAGGAATGAGCAGTTCTTC CASSLRRKRNEQFF NA TRBJ2-1 14 TRBV6-2/TRBV6-3 NA
TGCGCCAGCAGCCAACGGGAGGTCAGCTCCTACAATGAGCAGTTCTTC CASSQREVSSYNEQFF NA TRBJ2-1 16 TRBV4-1 TRBD2
TGTGCCAGTAGTATGGGCTCGGGTGGTGAGCAGTTCTTC CASSMGSGGEQFF few TRBJ2-1 13 TRBV19 NA
TGTGCCACCCGGGTCCCAGGGGGCAGTCAGCCCCAGCATTTT CATRVPGGSQPQHF few TRBJ1-5 14 TRBV6-2/TRBV6-3 TRBD1
TGTGCCACCAGCAGAGATTTAGGGACTGGAAACACCATATATTTT CATSRDLGTGNTIYF NA TRBJ1-3 15 TRBV15 NA
TGCGCCAGCAGCCAAGGTTGGGGGGAGGATACGCAGTATTTT CASSQGWGEDTQYF once TRBJ2-3 14 TRBV4-1 NA
TGTGCCAGCAGCCCCCGGGACAGGGGGGAAGAAAAACTGTTTTTT CASSPRDRGEEKLFF few TRBJ1-4 15 TRBV7-8 TRBD1
TGCGCCAGCAGCCCCTGGGGGGACAGGGACAGGGCAAAGAGGAGCTATGGCTACACCTTC CASSPWGDRDRAKRSYGYTF few TRBJ1-2 20 TRBV4-1 TRBD1
TGTGCCATCAGGGGACACGACTATGGCTACACCTTC CAIRGHDYGYTF NA TRBJ1-2 12 TRBV10-3 NA
TGTGCCACCAGTGACCGACTAGCGTCAACAGATACGCAGTATTTT CATSDRLASTDTQYF NA TRBJ2-3 15 TRBV24-1 TRBD2
TGTGCCAGCAGCCAGGAAGGAGGGGCTGGAAACACCATATATTTT CASSQEGGAGNTIYF many TRBJ1-3 15 TRBV7-8 NA
TGTGCCAACTCCGGGACTAGCGCCGCCTACGAGCAGTACTTC CANSGTSAAYEQYF few TRBJ2-7 14 TRBV2 TRBD2
TGTGCCAGCAGTGAAGCGACGGGCGGGGGGCCACGGACCCAGTACTTC CASSEATGGGPRTQYF NA TRBJ2-5 16 TRBV6-1 TRBD2
TGTGCCAGCAGAAGCGACGAACTAGCGGGTTCCTACGAGCAGTACTTC CASRSDELAGSYEQYF many TRBJ2-7 16 TRBV7-8 TRBD2
TGTGCCAGCAGCTTAGGGGGCAGCTCCCTCTATGAGCAGTTCTTC CASSLGGSSLYEQFF NA TRBJ2-1 15 TRBV7-6 NA
TGTGCCAGCAGCTTCGGCGGGGGGGTTGTCAATGAGCAGTTCTTC CASSFGGGVVNEQFF many TRBJ2-1 15 TRBV7-2 TRBD2
TGTGCCAGCAGTGGGGTGACAGGGCGTATCTATGGCTACACCTTC CASSGVTGRIYGYTF NA TRBJ1-2 15 TRBV28 TRBD1
TGTGCCAGCAGCTCAGGACAGGAGACTGAAGCTTTCTTT CASSSGQETEAFF few TRBJ1-1 13 TRBV3-1 TRBD1
TGTGCCAGCAGCCCGATACGGCGGACTGGCACAGATACGCAGTATTTT CASSPIRRTGTDTQYF NA TRBJ2-3 16 TRBV7-4 NA
TGTGCCAGCAGCCAAGATCGGCGGCCCCCAGGAGGCTACACCTTC CASSQDRRPPGGYTF NA TRBJ1-2 15 TRBV14 NA
TGTGCCAGCAGTTACTCGAGCTTAGCGGGCGGAGAGACCCAGTACTTC CASSYSSLAGGETQYF NA TRBJ2-5 16 TRBV6-8 TRBD2
TGTGCCACCAGCAGAGCTAAACAACTGGGGTATCCCTATGGCTACACCTTC CATSRAKQLGYPYGYTF NA TRBJ1-2 17 TRBV15 NA
TGTGCCAGTAGTATAACCCGGGACAGCCAGAATGAAAAACTGTTTTTT CASSITRDSQNEKLFF NA TRBJ1-4 16 TRBV19 TRBD1
TGTGCCAGTAGTTGGGGAGGACAGTTCAATGAGCAGTTCTTC CASSWGGQFNEQFF few TRBJ2-1 14 TRBV19 NA
TGTGCCAACAGCCCGGACGGGCGGAACACTGAAGCTTTCTTT CANSPDGRNTEAFF NA TRBJ1-1 14 TRBV7-3 NA
TGTGCCAGCAGTTCGGGACTCCGCCCCGGGGAGCAGTACTTC CASSSGLRPGEQYF few TRBJ2-7 14 TRBV13 NA
TGTGCCAGCAGCTTTTCGACAGGCGCATTGAACACTGAAGCTTTCTTT CASSFSTGALNTEAFF few TRBJ1-1 16 TRBV5-5 NA
TGCGCCAGCAGCCAGACAGGGGGGATCTATGGCTACACCTTC CASSQTGGIYGYTF NA TRBJ1-2 14 TRBV4-1 TRBD1
TGTGCCAGTAGTGTTCTGGCGGGGGGGAAAGATACGCAGTATTTT CASSVLAGGKDTQYF few TRBJ2-3 15 TRBV19 TRBD2
TGCAGTGCTTCCCGGGGATCCTACGAGCAGTACTTC CSASRGSYEQYF few TRBJ2-7 12 TRBV20-1 NA